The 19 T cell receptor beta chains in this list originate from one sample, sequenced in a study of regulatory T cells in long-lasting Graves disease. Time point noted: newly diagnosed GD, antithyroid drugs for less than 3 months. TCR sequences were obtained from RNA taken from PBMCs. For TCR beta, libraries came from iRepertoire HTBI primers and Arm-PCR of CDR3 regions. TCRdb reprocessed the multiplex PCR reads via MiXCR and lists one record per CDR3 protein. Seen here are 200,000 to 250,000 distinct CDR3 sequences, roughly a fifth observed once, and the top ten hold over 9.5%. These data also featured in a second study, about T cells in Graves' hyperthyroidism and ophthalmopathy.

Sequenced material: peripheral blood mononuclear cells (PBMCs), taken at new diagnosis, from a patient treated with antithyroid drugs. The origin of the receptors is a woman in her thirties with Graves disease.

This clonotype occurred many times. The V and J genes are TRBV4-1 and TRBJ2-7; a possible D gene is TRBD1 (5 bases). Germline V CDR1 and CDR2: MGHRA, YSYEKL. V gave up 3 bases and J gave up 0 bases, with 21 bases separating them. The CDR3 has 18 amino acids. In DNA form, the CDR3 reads TGCGCCAGCAGCCACAGCCGTCGGGCACTAAGGGGCTCCTACGAGCAGTACTTC. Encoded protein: CASSHSRRALRGSYEQYF.

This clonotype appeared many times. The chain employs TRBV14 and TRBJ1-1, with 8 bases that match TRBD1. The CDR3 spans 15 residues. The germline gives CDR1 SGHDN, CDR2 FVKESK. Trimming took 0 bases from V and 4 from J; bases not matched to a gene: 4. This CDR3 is CASSQEATGVTEAFF. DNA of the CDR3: TGTGCCAGCAGCCAAGAGGCGACAGGGGTCACTGAAGCTTTCTTT.

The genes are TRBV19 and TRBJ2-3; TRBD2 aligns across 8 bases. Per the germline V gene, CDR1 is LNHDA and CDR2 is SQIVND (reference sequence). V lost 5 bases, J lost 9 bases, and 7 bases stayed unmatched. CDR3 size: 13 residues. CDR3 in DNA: TGTGCCAGTAGTCCTGGACTAGCTGGGACGCAGTATTTT. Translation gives CASSPGLAGTQYF.

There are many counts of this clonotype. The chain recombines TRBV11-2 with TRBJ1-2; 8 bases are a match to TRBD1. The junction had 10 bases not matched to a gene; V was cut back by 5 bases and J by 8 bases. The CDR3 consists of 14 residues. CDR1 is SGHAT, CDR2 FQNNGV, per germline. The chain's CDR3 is CASSESPTGDGYTF. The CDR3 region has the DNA TGTGCCAGCAGCGAAAGCCCGACAGGGGACGGCTACACCTTC.

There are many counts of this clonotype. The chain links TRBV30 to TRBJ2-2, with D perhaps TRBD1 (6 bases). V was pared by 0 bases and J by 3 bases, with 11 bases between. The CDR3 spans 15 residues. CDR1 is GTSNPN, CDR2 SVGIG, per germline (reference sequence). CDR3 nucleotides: TGTGCCTGGAGTGTACCTCGGACAGACACCGGGGAGCTGTTTTTT. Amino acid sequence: CAWSVPRTDTGELFF.

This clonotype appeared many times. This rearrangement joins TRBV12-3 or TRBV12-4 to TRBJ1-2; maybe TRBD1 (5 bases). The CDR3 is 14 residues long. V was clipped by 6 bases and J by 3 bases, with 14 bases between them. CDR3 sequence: CASSWDDFDYGYTF. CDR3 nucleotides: TGTGCCAGCAGCTGGGACGATTTCGACTATGGCTACACCTTC.

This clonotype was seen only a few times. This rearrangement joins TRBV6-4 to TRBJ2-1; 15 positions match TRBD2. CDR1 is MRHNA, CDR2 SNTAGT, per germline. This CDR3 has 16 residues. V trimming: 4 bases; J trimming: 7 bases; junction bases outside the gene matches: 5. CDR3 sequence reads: CASSVGTSGRKNEQFF. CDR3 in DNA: TGTGCCAGCAGTGTCGGGACTAGCGGGAGGAAGAATGAGCAGTTCTTC.

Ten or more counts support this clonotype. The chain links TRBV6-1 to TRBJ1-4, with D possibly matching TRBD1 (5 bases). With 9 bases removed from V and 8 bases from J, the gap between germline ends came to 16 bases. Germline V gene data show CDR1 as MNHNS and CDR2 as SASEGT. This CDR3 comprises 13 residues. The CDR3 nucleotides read TGTGCCAGTAGGGGCAGGCTCGACGAAAAACTGTTTTTT. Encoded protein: CASRGRLDEKLFF.

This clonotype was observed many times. The CDR3 reads CSAREDSFYGYTF. In DNA form, the CDR3 reads TGCAGTGCTAGAGAGGACAGCTTCTATGGCTACACCTTC. This rearrangement joins TRBV20-1 to TRBJ1-2; TRBD1 is a possible D gene (6 bases). V gave up 0 bases and J gave up 4 bases, with 9 bases separating them. Germline V CDR1 and CDR2: DFQATT, SNEGSKA (reference sequence). This CDR3 contains 13 residues.

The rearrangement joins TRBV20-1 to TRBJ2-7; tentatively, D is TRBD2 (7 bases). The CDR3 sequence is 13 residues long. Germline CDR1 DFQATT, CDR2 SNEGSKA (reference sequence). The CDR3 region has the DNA TGCAGCGGGCTGGGGGGGCGCTCCTACGAGCAGTACTTC. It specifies CSGLGGRSYEQYF.

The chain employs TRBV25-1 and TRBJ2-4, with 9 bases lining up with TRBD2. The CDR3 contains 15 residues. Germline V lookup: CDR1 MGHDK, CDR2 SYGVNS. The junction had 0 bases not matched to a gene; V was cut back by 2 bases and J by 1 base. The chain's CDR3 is CASSEAGGAKNIQYF. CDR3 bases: TGTGCCAGCAGTGAAGCGGGAGGGGCCAAAAACATTCAGTACTTC. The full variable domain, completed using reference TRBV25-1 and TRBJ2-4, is EADIYQTPRYLVIGTGKKITLECSQTMGHDKMYWYQQDPGMELHLIHYSYGVNSTEKGDLSSESTVSRIRTEHFPLTLESARPSHTSQYLCASSEAGGAKNIQYFGAGTRLSVL.

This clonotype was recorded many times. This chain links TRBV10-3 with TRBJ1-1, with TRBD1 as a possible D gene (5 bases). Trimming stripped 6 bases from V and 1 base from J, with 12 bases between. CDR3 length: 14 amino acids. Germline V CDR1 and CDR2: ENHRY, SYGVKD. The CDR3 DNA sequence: TGTGCCATCAGCCCCAGGGATCCGAACACTGAAGCTTTCTTT. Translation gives CAISPRDPNTEAFF.

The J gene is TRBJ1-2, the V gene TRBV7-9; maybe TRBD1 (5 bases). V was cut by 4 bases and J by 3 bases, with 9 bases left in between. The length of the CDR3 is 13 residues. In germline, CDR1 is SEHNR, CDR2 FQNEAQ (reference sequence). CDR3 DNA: TGTGCCAGCAGCTCGGGACCCTACTATGGCTACACCTTC. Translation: CASSSGPYYGYTF.

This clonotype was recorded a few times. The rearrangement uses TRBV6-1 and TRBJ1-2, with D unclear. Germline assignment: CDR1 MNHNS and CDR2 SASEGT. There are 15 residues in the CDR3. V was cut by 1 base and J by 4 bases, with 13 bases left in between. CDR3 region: CASSEEMVLPYGYTF. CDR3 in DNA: TGTGCCAGCAGTGAAGAAATGGTCTTGCCCTATGGCTACACCTTC.

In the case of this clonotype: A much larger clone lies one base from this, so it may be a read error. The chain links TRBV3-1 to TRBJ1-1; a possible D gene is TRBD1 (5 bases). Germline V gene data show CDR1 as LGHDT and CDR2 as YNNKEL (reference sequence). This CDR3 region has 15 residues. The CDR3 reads CASSQGGAGNTEASF. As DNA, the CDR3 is TGTGCCAGCAGCCAAGGAGGTGCAGGGAACACTGAAGCTTCCTTT.

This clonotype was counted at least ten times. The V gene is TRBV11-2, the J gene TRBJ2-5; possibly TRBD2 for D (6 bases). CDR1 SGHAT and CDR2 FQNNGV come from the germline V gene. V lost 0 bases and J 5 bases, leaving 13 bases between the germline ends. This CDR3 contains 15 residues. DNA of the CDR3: TGTGCCAGCAGCTTAGATCCGGCCCGGGGGGAGACCCAGTACTTC. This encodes CASSLDPARGETQYF.

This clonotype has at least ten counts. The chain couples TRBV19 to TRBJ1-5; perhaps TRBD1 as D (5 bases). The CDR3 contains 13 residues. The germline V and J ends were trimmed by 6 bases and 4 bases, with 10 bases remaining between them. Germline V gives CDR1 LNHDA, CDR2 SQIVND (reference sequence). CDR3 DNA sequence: TGTGCCAGTAGGGGGGGTTGGAATCAGCCCCAGCATTTT. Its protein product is CASRGGWNQPQHF.

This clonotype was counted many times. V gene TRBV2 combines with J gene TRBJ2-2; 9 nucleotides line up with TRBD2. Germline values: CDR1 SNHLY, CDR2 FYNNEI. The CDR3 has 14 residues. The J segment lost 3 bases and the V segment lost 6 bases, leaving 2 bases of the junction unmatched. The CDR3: CASRVAGDTGELFF. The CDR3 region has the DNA TGTGCCAGCAGGGTAGCGGGGGACACCGGGGAGCTGTTTTTT.

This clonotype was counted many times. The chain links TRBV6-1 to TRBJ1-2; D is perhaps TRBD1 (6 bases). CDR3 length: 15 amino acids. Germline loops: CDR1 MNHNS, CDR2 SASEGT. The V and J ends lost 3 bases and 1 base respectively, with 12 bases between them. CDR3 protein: CASSDYRERNYGYTF. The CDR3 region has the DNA TGTGCCAGCAGTGACTACAGGGAACGTAACTATGGCTACACCTTC.